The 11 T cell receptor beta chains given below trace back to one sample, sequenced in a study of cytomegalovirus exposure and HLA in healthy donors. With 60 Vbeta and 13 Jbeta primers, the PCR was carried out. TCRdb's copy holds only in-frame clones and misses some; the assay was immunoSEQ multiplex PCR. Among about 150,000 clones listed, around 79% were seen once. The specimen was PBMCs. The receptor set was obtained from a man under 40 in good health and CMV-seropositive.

The CDR3 region has the DNA TGTGCCAGCAGTTACGGCAGGGCAGTCCCTAACAATGAGCAGTTCTTC. Amino acid sequence: CASSYGRAVPNNEQFF. The V and J genes are TRBV6-5 and TRBJ2-1, with D possibly matching TRBD1 (5 bases). Germline V gene data show CDR1 as MNHEY and CDR2 as SVGAGI. Trimming pared 2 bases from V and 5 bases from J, leaving 16 bases between. The CDR3 is 16 amino acids.

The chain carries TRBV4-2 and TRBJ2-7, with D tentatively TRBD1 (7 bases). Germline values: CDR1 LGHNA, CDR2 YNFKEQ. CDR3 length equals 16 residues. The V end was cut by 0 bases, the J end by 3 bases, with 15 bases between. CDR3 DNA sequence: TGTGCCAGCAGCCAAGAATGGAGACAGGGAGGCTACGAGCAGTACTTC. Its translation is CASSQEWRQGGYEQYF.

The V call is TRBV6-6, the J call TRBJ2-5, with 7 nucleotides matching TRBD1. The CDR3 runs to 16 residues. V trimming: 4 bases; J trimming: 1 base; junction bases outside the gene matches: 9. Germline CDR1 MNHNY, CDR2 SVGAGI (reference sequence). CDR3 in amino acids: CASSSFPGQSQETQYF. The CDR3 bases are TGTGCCAGCAGTTCATTTCCGGGACAGTCCCAAGAGACCCAGTACTTC.

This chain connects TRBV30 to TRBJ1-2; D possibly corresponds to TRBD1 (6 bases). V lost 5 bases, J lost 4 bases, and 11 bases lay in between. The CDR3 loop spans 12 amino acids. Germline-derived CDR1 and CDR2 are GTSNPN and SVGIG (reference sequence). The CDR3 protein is CAWQGFSYGYTF. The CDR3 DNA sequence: TGTGCCTGGCAGGGGTTTAGCTATGGCTACACCTTC.

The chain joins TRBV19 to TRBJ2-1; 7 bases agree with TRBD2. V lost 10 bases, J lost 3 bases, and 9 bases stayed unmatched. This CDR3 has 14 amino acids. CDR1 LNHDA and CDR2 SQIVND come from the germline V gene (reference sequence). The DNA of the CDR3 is TGTGCCACCTCGCGGCGGGAGAGCTACAATGAGCAGTTCTTC. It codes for CATSRRESYNEQFF.

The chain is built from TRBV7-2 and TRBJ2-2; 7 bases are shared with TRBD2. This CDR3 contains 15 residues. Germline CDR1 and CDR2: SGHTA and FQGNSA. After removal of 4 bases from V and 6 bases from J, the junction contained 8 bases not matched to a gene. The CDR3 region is CASSWDGTTPGELFF. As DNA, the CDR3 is TGTGCCAGCAGCTGGGACGGGACTACACCCGGGGAGCTGTTTTTT.

CDR3 amino acids: CASSGDNGTQYF. Written as DNA, the CDR3 is TGTGCCAGCAGTGGGGACAACGGTACGCAGTATTTT. V is TRBV6-1 and J is TRBJ2-3; maybe TRBD1 (6 bases). Trimming took 4 bases from V and 8 from J, leaving 10 bases between them. The germline V gene encodes CDR1 MNHNS and CDR2 SASEGT. CDR3 length: 12 residues.

CDR3 bases: TGTGCCAGCAGCTCGCCGCCGGAAGAGACCCAGTACTTC. This translates into CASSSPPEETQYF. The rearrangement links TRBV7-3 to TRBJ2-5, with D unclear. This CDR3 is built from 13 residues. Germline V gives CDR1 SGHTA, CDR2 FQGTGA. V gave up 4 bases and J gave up 3 bases, with 9 bases separating them.

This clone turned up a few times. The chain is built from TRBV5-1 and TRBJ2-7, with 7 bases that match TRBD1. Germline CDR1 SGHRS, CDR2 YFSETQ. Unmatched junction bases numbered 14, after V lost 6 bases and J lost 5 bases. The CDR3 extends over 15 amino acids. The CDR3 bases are TGCGCCAGCAACTGGGCAGGAACAGGGGTTAACGAGCAGTACTTC. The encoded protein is CASNWAGTGVNEQYF.

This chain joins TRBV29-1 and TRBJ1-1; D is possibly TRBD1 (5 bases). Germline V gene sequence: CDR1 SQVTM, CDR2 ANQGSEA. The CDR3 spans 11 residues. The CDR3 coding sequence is TGCAGGGGGCCGCGCAGGGAAGGGGCTTTCTTT. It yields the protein CRGPRREGAFF. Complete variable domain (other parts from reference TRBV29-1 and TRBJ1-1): SAVISQKPSRDICQRGTSLTIQCQVDSQVTMMFWYRQQPGQSLTLIATANQGSEATYESGFVIDKFPISRPNLTFSTLTVSNMSPEDSSIYLCRGPRREGAFFGQGTRLTVV.

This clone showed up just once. CDR3: CASSDRQGSSGNTIYF. The CDR3 DNA follows: TGTGCCAGCAGCGATCGACAGGGTTCCTCTGGAAACACCATATATTTT. V gene TRBV9 combines with J gene TRBJ1-3; 7 nucleotides line up with TRBD1. CDR3 length: 16 residues. The ends lost 3 bases at V and 0 bases at J; junction bases unmatched: 6. Germline-derived CDR1 and CDR2 are SGDLS and YYNGEE.